One T cell receptor beta chain is described in this entry. Its specificity is unknown. One entry per CDR3 protein, called by TCRdb with MiXCR from the reads. The sample records 100,000 to 120,000 distinct CDR3 sequences, over 25% being singletons. These data belong to a study of T cell repertoires in cytomegalovirus infection. Overall study context: TCR beta signatures that were public indicated CMV infection and matching HLA type. Regarding the study as a whole: Based on cumulative public TCR beta family frequency, carriers of CMV plus the relevant HLA were identified.

CDR1 is MNHEY, CDR2 SVGEGT, per germline. Trimming took 2 bases from V and 3 from J, leaving 17 bases between them. The CDR3 totals 16 residues. The chain combines TRBV6-2 or TRBV6-3 with TRBJ2-7; perhaps TRBD2 as D (6 bases). The specimen comprised CD8+ T cells from cultured PBMCs, sampled from culture after CMV antigen stimulation. The TCR was taken from a human donor in good health (CMV status not recorded). Some clones in this sample may be carry-over from other donors' samples. CDR3 residues: CASSYVSGTGIYEQYF. The CDR3 DNA is TGTGCCAGCAGTTACGTGTCCGGGACTGGAATCTACGAGCAGTACTTC.